This T cell receptor (beta chain) was identified during a study of blood T cell repertoires in COVID-19. Study context: From the United States, Italy and Spain came samples of acute and convalescent COVID-19. Nucleic acid was either cDNA or gDNA, and it came from T cells, B-cell-depleted T cells, or PBMCs.

The CDR3 is 15 amino acids. Germline V gene sequence: CDR1 MDHEN, CDR2 SYDVKM. Germline trimming cut 10 bases from V and 5 bases from J; bases unmatched to any gene: 15. Methods used by the authors: Reference gene primer amplification gave estimated nucleated cell counts. Measured with immunoSEQ multiplex PCR; TCRdb has only the in-frame clones, and not every one. D and trimming come from the DNA, and the V and J calls and clone size come from that table. The repertoire includes approximately 170,000 clones, approximately 81% of them detected once, and about 10% sits in the top ten. V gene TRBV28 combines with J gene TRBJ2-7; 9 bases fit TRBD1. The sequenced sample was peripheral blood. The TCR comes from a woman of 80 years or more with active or convalescent COVID-19. CDR3 residues: CATDEPGTGRHEQYF. CDR3 sequence (DNA): TGTGCCACCGATGAACCCGGGACAGGGCGCCACGAGCAGTACTTC.